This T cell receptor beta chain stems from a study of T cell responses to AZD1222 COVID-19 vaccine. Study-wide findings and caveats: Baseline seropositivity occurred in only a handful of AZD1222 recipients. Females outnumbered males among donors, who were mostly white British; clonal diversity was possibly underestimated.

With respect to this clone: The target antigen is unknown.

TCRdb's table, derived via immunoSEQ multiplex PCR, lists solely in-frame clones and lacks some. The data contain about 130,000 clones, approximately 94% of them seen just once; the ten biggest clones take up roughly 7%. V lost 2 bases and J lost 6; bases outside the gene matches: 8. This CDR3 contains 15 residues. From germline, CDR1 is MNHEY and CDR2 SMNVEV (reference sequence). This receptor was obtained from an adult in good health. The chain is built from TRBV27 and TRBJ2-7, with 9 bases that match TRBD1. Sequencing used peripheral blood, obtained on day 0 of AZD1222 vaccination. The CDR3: CASSLGGQGRREQYF. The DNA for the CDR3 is TGTGCCAGCAGTTTAGGGGGACAGGGAAGGCGCGAGCAGTACTTC.